Below are 4 T cell receptor beta chains sequenced from a single sample in a study of T cell responses to AZD1222 COVID-19 vaccine. The table came from immunoSEQ multiplex PCR; TCRdb's copy has only in-frame clones and leaves some out. The sample holds about 180,000 clones; approximately 94% are singletons and the top ten take roughly 1.7%. The sample in question was peripheral blood, obtained 28 days after the second AZD1222 dose. The receptors derive from an adult who received the AZD1222 COVID-19 vaccine.

This clone appeared a single time. The chain employs TRBV10-2 and TRBJ1-5; no definite D call. This CDR3 comprises 16 residues. Trimming stripped 0 bases from V and 6 bases from J, with 15 bases between. CDR1 and CDR2 from the germline V gene are WSHSY and SAAADI. CDR3 DNA: TGCGCCAGCAGTGAGTCGTTTGACGGACGGAGTCAGCCCCAGCATTTT. It is translated as CASSESFDGRSQPQHF.

The chain couples TRBV28 to TRBJ2-2; TRBD2 matches at 12 bases. Looked up from germline, CDR1 is MDHEN and CDR2 is SYDVKM. CDR3 length: 18 amino acids. The J segment lost 5 bases and the V segment lost 1 base, leaving 8 bases of the junction unmatched. The CDR3, as DNA: TGTGCCAGCAGTTTATTTCTAGCGGGAGGGCCAGGGACCGGGGAGCTGTTTTTT. Protein sequence: CASSLFLAGGPGTGELFF.

The CDR3 nucleotides are TGCACCAGCAGCCGCCCGGCCAGCGGGGGGAACACCGGGGAGCTGTTTTTT. This encodes CTSSRPASGGNTGELFF. The chain carries TRBV1 and TRBJ2-2; the table's D gene call, TRBD2, was not cross checked with the DNA. TRBV1 is marked as a pseudogene. The CDR3 extends over 17 amino acids.

Only one count was recorded for this clone. The rearrangement links TRBV15 to TRBJ1-1; 7 bases line up with TRBD1. The trim removed 1 base at V and 5 bases at J, leaving 7 bases unmatched. CDR1 and CDR2 (germline): LNHNV, YYDKDF (reference sequence). CDR3 size: 15 residues. The CDR3 reads CATSRARGFVTEAFF. The CDR3 DNA follows: TGTGCCACCAGCAGAGCCAGGGGGTTCGTAACTGAAGCTTTCTTT.